These T cell receptor beta chains were read from a single sample in a study of shared clonotypes between healthy human individuals. Libraries were prepared by immunoSEQ multiplex PCR; TCRdb keeps only in-frame clonotypes and omits some of them. The sample lists millions of clones; approximately 94% were seen once. The sequencing input was naive CD8+ T cells from PBMCs. These receptors all stem from a man between 18 and 35 years old in good health. Some clones in this sample may be carry-over from other donors' samples. The CDR3 runs from the conserved cysteine through the conserved F or W. The D gene is left open where the match is weak. The size of a clone is reported for some rows only, either as once, few or many, or as a class for expanded clones.

J gene | D gene | V gene | CDR3 length | clone size | CDR3 DNA | CDR3 protein
TRBJ2-1 | - | TRBV27 | 14 | - | TGTACCAGCAGGGGGGGTAGCGGTTACAATGAGCAGTTCTTC | CTSRGGSGYNEQFF
TRBJ2-1 | - | TRBV7-9 | 12 | - | TGTGCCAGCAGCTTACTTTCTGGGGAGCAGTTCTTC | CASSLLSGEQFF
TRBJ2-1 | TRBD2 | TRBV11-2 | 15 | - | TGTGCCAGCAGCTTGGGTCGGCTAGCGGGTAATGAGCAGTTCTTC | CASSLGRLAGNEQFF
TRBJ2-1 | - | TRBV13 | 15 | - | TGTGCCAGCAGCTTAGGCCGGAGTAGGAGCGGTGAGCAGTTCTTC | CASSLGRSRSGEQFF
TRBJ2-2 | - | TRBV29-1 | 13 | - | TGCAGCGCCCGAGACGGAGACACCGGGGAGCTGTTTTTT | CSARDGDTGELFF
TRBJ1-6 | - | TRBV7-9 | 15 | - | TGTGCCAGCAGCTTAGAAGACGAAGCGGGTTCACCCCTCCACTTT | CASSLEDEAGSPLHF
TRBJ1-1 | - | TRBV7-2 | 17 | - | TGTGCCAGCAGCTTAGGGTTTGGGGGGGCAAGGAACACTGAAGCTTTCTTT | CASSLGFGGARNTEAFF
TRBJ2-5 | - | TRBV19 | 14 | - | TGTGCCAGTAGTATAGCAGGGGTCCAAGAGACCCAGTACTTC | CASSIAGVQETQYF
TRBJ2-7 | - | TRBV27 | 15 | - | TGTGCCAGCGCTATTCTGGGGGGCCCATCCTACGAGCAGTACTTC | CASAILGGPSYEQYF
TRBJ1-1 | - | TRBV7-9 | 16 | - | TGTGCCAGCAGCTTAGTTAGCGGGGGCCCGAACACTGAAGCTTTCTTT | CASSLVSGGPNTEAFF
TRBJ2-7 | TRBD2 | TRBV28 | 14 | - | TGTGCCAGCAGCATGGGGGGGACGGGCTACGAGCAGTACTTC | CASSMGGTGYEQYF
TRBJ1-1 | - | TRBV5-8 | 13 | - | TGTGCCAGCAGCTTGAGGGGTAGCACTGAAGCTTTCTTT | CASSLRGSTEAFF
TRBJ2-7 | - | TRBV6-1 | 14 | few | TGTGCCAGCAGTGGACTAGGTCACGGGTACGAGCAGTACTTC | CASSGLGHGYEQYF
TRBJ2-1 | TRBD2 | TRBV9 | 17 | - | TGTGCCAGCAGCACTCGACTAGCGGGAGGAGGGGACAATGAGCAGTTCTTC | CASSTRLAGGGDNEQFF
TRBJ1-1 | - | TRBV13 | 12 | - | TGTGCCAGCAGCCGTCAGGTCACTGAAGCTTTCTTT | CASSRQVTEAFF
TRBJ2-7 | - | TRBV27 | 15 | - | TGTGCCAGCAGTTTCCCGGGATCAAATATCGACGAGCAGTACTTC | CASSFPGSNIDEQYF
TRBJ2-1 | TRBD1 | TRBV15 | 14 | - | TGTGCCACCAGCAACCAGGACAGGGGCAATGAGCAGTTCTTC | CATSNQDRGNEQFF
TRBJ2-2 | TRBD2 | TRBV4-3 | 16 | - | TGCGCCAGCAGCCAAGATGAAGCTAGCGGGAGCGTGGAGCTGTTTTTT | CASSQDEASGSVELFF
TRBJ1-2 | TRBD1 | TRBV7-9 | 18 | - | TGTGCCAGCAGAACCGACTCACGCCGGGACAGGGGACGGTATGGCTACACCTTC | CASRTDSRRDRGRYGYTF
TRBJ1-2 | - | TRBV13 | 14 | - | TGTGCCAGCAGCTTTGGACAGACTAACTATGGCTACACCTTC | CASSFGQTNYGYTF
TRBJ2-7 | TRBD1 | TRBV6-7 | 15 | - | TGTGCCAGCAGTACTGACAGGGGGCCAGGGTACGAGCAGTACTTC | CASSTDRGPGYEQYF
TRBJ2-7 | TRBD1 | TRBV28 | 14 | - | TGTGCCAGCAGTTTACGGACAGGGGACTACGAGCAGTACTTC | CASSLRTGDYEQYF
TRBJ1-2 | - | TRBV13 | 13 | - | TGTGCCAGCAGCCGGACAGCCAACTATGGCTACACCTTC | CASSRTANYGYTF
TRBJ1-1 | - | TRBV5-4 | 13 | few | TGTGCCAGCAGCTTGGTGCCGAACACTGAAGCTTTCTTT | CASSLVPNTEAFF
TRBJ2-1 | - | TRBV7-9 | 15 | - | TGTGCCAGCAGCCCCCGTAAGGGAGTGGACAATGAGCAGTTCTTC | CASSPRKGVDNEQFF
TRBJ2-7 | - | TRBV5-1 | 14 | - | TGCGCCAGCAGCCCCCGGGACGGCCTCTACGAGCAGTACTTC | CASSPRDGLYEQYF
TRBJ1-2 | TRBD1 | TRBV15 | 15 | - | TGTGCCACCAGCAGGACATTACAGGGGGGCTATGGCTACACCTTC | CATSRTLQGGYGYTF
TRBJ1-2 | - | TRBV4-3 | 15 | - | TGCGCCAGCAGCCCCGATACCCGGGCGAACTATGGCTACACCTTC | CASSPDTRANYGYTF
TRBJ2-7 | - | TRBV6-5 | 14 | - | TGTGCCAGCAGTACAGTGGGGACACACTACGAGCAGTACTTC | CASSTVGTHYEQYF
TRBJ2-5 | - | TRBV18 | 12 | - | TGTGCCAGCTCACCAAGTTTAGGGACCCAGTACTTC | CASSPSLGTQYF
TRBJ2-1 | - | TRBV4-1 | 13 | - | TGCGCCAGCAGCCAGCGCAGGGGAAATGAGCAGTTCTTC | CASSQRRGNEQFF
TRBJ2-1 | - | TRBV5-1 | 16 | - | TGCGCCAGCAGCTTGGACAGGGCTAGCTCCTACAATGAGCAGTTCTTC | CASSLDRASSYNEQFF
TRBJ2-2 | TRBD2 | TRBV7-8 | 18 | - | TGTGCCAGCAGCTTAGCCGATAGCGGGAGTCTTAGTACCGGGGAGCTGTTTTTT | CASSLADSGSLSTGELFF
TRBJ2-7 | TRBD2 | TRBV7-9 | 16 | - | TGTGCCAGCAGCCCGGGGGCTAGCGGGAGGGCCAACGAGCAGTACTTC | CASSPGASGRANEQYF
TRBJ1-1 | - | TRBV28 | 13 | - | TGTGCCGGCCGACTACAGAGGAACACTGAAGCTTTCTTT | CAGRLQRNTEAFF
TRBJ2-1 | TRBD2 | TRBV29-1 | 14 | - | TGCAGCGTCCCCGGCGGGAGCTCCTACAATGAGCAGTTCTTC | CSVPGGSSYNEQFF
TRBJ2-2 | - | TRBV14 | 13 | - | TGTGCCAGCAGCCAACTAGTTACCGGGGAGCTGTTTTTT | CASSQLVTGELFF
TRBJ2-1 | TRBD1 | TRBV9 | 17 | - | TGTGCCAGCAGCGTAGAGGCGCGGACAGGGCCCTACAATGAGCAGTTCTTC | CASSVEARTGPYNEQFF
TRBJ2-7 | - | TRBV5-1 | 14 | - | TGCGCCAGCACCCAGGGGCTCACCCCCTACGAGCAGTACTTC | CASTQGLTPYEQYF
TRBJ1-2 | - | TRBV4-1 | 15 | - | TGCGCCAGCAGCCAGGTATCTACCTGGGCTTATGGCTACACCTTC | CASSQVSTWAYGYTF
TRBJ2-7 | - | TRBV28 | 14 | - | TGTGCCAGCAGTACCTACGAGGGGGCCTACGAGCAGTACTTC | CASSTYEGAYEQYF
TRBJ1-5 | - | TRBV28 | 15 | - | TGTGCCAGCAGTTTAGAAGTGGCGTCAGGTCAGCCCCAGCATTTT | CASSLEVASGQPQHF
TRBJ1-2 | - | TRBV7-9 | 13 | - | TGTGCCAGCAGCTTAGGCAGCGTCTATGGCTACACCTTC | CASSLGSVYGYTF
TRBJ2-7 | TRBD2 | TRBV28 | 14 | - | TGTGCCAGCAGTTTTACGGGGGAGGGTTACGAGCAGTACTTC | CASSFTGEGYEQYF
TRBJ1-1 | TRBD1 | TRBV19 | 13 | - | TGTGCCAGTACCTCGACAGGGTCAACCGAAGCTTTCTTT | CASTSTGSTEAFF
TRBJ1-1 | - | TRBV9 | 13 | few | TGTGCCAGCAGCTCAAACCCCATCACTGAAGCTTTCTTT | CASSSNPITEAFF
TRBJ1-3 | - | TRBV10-3 | 17 | - | TGTGCCATCAGTTCCGGGAGGGCCGGCGGCTCTGGAAACACCATATATTTT | CAISSGRAGGSGNTIYF
TRBJ1-5 | - | TRBV6-1 | 15 | - | TGTGCCAGCAGTTCGGGCCCCCCGGCGGCTCAGCCCCAGCATTTT | CASSSGPPAAQPQHF
TRBJ2-3 | - | TRBV27 | 14 | - | TGTGCCAGCAGTAGACGGGATTACACAGATACGCAGTATTTT | CASSRRDYTDTQYF
TRBJ1-5 | - | TRBV6-1 | 18 | once | TGTGCCAGCAGTGAAGGGCTGGTCGGGGTCGGTGGCAATCAGCCCCAGCATTTT | CASSEGLVGVGGNQPQHF
TRBJ2-1 | - | TRBV6-5 | 14 | - | TGTGCCAGCAGCCAGACAGGAATGAACAATGAGCAGTTCTTC | CASSQTGMNNEQFF
TRBJ2-5 | TRBD2 | TRBV19 | 15 | - | TGTGCCAGTAGTATCCCGGGACTAGCGGGAGGGACCCAGTACTTC | CASSIPGLAGGTQYF